The 29 T cell receptor beta chains presented below share a single source sample, sequenced in a study of blood T cells in healthy people across ages. PCR was performed a second time for roughly 7 to 12 cycles using a sample-barcoded 5' primer and a J-beta primer mix. TCRdb fed the 5' RACE reads into MiXCR, producing one record per CDR3 protein. The sample holds 700,000 or so distinct CDR3 sequences, 22% seen once. The source material was blood. Receptors originate from a man between 70 and 80 years old in good health.

This clonotype has just a few counts. J is TRBJ1-2 and V is TRBV4-1; D is unresolved. The CDR3 consists of 14 residues. The V end was cut by 4 bases, the J end by 7 bases, with 16 bases between. Germline loops: CDR1 MGHRA, CDR2 YSYEKL. In nucleotides, the CDR3 is TGCGCCAGCAGCCCGGTCCACACTGACGGTGGCTACACCTTC. It is translated as CASSPVHTDGGYTF.

This chain links TRBV6-5 with TRBJ2-7, with D hard to call. Germline loops: CDR1 MNHEY, CDR2 SVGAGI. Trimming removed 2 bases from V and 2 bases from J, with 7 bases in between. The CDR3 loop spans 13 amino acids. In DNA, the CDR3 is TGTGCCAGCAGTTACGTTGGCCCCTACGAGCAGTACTTC. Translating gives CASSYVGPYEQYF.

This chain links TRBV6-5 with TRBJ2-5; 7 nucleotides match TRBD1. The germline V gene has CDR1 MNHEY and CDR2 SVGAGI. This CDR3 contains 13 residues. V shed 8 bases and J 4 bases; nucleotides not matched to a gene: 7. The DNA of the CDR3 is TGTGCCAGCCGGCAACAGGGGTCAGAGACCCAGTACTTC. Its translation: CASRQQGSETQYF.

This chain connects TRBV6-1 to TRBJ2-5, with D possibly being TRBD2 (6 bases). The V end lost 6 bases, the J end lost 3 bases, and 17 bases lay between the germline ends. Looked up from germline, CDR1 is MNHNS and CDR2 is SASEGT. The CDR3 is 15 residues long. The CDR3, as DNA: TGTGCCAGCAGCCTGGCCCTAGCGTCCAAAGAGACCCAGTACTTC. Translated: CASSLALASKETQYF.

The CDR3 protein is CASSTPTWRPYNEQFF. The CDR3 region has the DNA TGTGCCAGTAGTACCCCGACTTGGAGGCCCTACAATGAGCAGTTCTTC. The chain employs TRBV19 and TRBJ2-1, with a weak D call TRBD2 (5 bases). CDR1 LNHDA and CDR2 SQIVND come from the germline V gene (reference sequence). The length of the CDR3 is 16 residues. V lost 4 bases to trimming and J lost 2 bases, with 15 bases between them.

This chain joins TRBV5-1 and TRBJ2-2; D may be TRBD1 (5 bases). Germline V gives CDR1 SGHRS, CDR2 YFSETQ. Trimming took 5 bases from V and 4 from J, leaving 12 bases between them. The CDR3 has 14 amino acids. CDR3 sequence (DNA): TGCGCCAGCAGGAGACAGCCGAGCACCGGGGAGCTGTTTTTT. This codes for CASRRQPSTGELFF.

Concerning this clonotype itself: The germline gene is not matched at one end of the junction; a read error may be the cause. This chain links TRBV15 with TRBJ2-2; D uncertain. The CDR3 has 16 amino acids. CDR1 and CDR2 (germline): LNHNV, YYDKDF (reference sequence). CDR3 sequence: CATSIRRAENTEELFF. In DNA, the CDR3 is TGTGCCACCAGCATAAGAAGGGCGGAGAACACCGAGGAGCTGTTTTTT. The full variable domain, rest sourced from reference TRBV15 and TRBJ2-2, is DAMVIQNPRYQVTQFGKPVTLSCSQTLNHNVMYWYQQKSSQAPKLLFHYYDKDFNNEADTPDNFQSRRPNTSFCFLDIRSPGLGDTAMYLCATSIRRAENTEELFFGEGSRLTVL.

This clonotype occurred a few times. The V gene is TRBV20-1, the J gene TRBJ2-3; TRBD2 aligns across 9 bases. V dropped 1 base and J dropped 2; count of bases not matched to a gene: 7. CDR3 length equals 16 residues. Germline V gene lookup returns CDR1 DFQATT and CDR2 SNEGSKA (reference sequence). The CDR3 region is CSARGRAGGFTDTQYF. In DNA, the CDR3 is TGCAGTGCTAGAGGGAGAGCGGGGGGCTTCACAGATACGCAGTATTTT.

The rearrangement uses TRBV6-6 and TRBJ2-1; D perhaps matches TRBD2 (5 bases). The CDR3 loop spans 16 amino acids. The ends were cut back, 7 bases at V and 0 bases at J, with 16 bases in the middle. From germline, CDR1 is MNHNY and CDR2 SVGAGI (reference sequence). CDR3 bases: TGTGCCAGCACTCTCAATCTAGCAGGCTCCTACAATGAGCAGTTCTTC. Its translation is CASTLNLAGSYNEQFF.

This sequence joins TRBV3-1 and TRBJ2-7, with D hard to call. With 4 bases removed from V and 2 bases from J, the gap between germline ends came to 15 bases. CDR1 and CDR2 from the germline V gene are LGHDT and YNNKEL (reference sequence). This CDR3 is 15 amino acids long. CDR3 coding DNA: TGTGCCAGCAGCCTACGGTTGAATCCCCCCTACGAGCAGTACTTC. This translates into CASSLRLNPPYEQYF.

This chain connects TRBV21-1 to TRBJ2-5; the D call in the table, TRBD1, was not verified against the DNA. TRBV21-1 has pseudogene status. The CDR3 is 17 residues long. CDR3 sequence: CASSKPPTSTQGETQYF. In DNA, the CDR3 is TGTGCCAGCAGCAAACCGCCAACTAGCACCCAGGGGGAGACCCAGTACTTC.

The chain couples TRBV30 to TRBJ2-2; 10 bases fit TRBD2. Germline V gene lookup returns CDR1 GTSNPN and CDR2 SVGIG (reference sequence). CDR3 size: 14 residues. Trimming took 5 bases from V and 7 from J; bases not matched to a gene: 7. CDR3 in amino acids: CAWGLAEADGELFF. The CDR3 DNA is TGTGCCTGGGGACTAGCGGAGGCGGACGGGGAGCTGTTTTTT.

The chain uses TRBV5-1 and TRBJ1-4; 10 nucleotides align to TRBD1. This CDR3 region has 14 residues. J was trimmed by 8 bases and V by 4 bases; bases with no gene match: 5. CDR1 is SGHRS, CDR2 YFSETQ, per germline. The CDR3 DNA is TGCGCCAGCAGCGTGACAGGGGGCCGGGAAAAACTGTTTTTT. Translation: CASSVTGGREKLFF.

This clonotype was seen many times. One end of the junction varies from germline; a read error may be responsible. The chain recombines TRBV5-1 with TRBJ2-5; 7 bases fit TRBD1. This CDR3 has 13 amino acids. Germline CDR1 reads SGHRS; CDR2 reads YFSETQ. The CDR3 DNA follows: TGTGCCAGCAGCTTAGGCAGGGGGGAGACCCAGTACTTC. It yields the protein CASSLGRGETQYF.

For this clonotype: A much bigger clone sits one base away, suggesting this may be a read error. This chain links TRBV7-2 with TRBJ2-3; the match to TRBD2 covers 13 bases. There are 16 residues in the CDR3. CDR1 SGHTA and CDR2 FQGNSA come from the germline V gene. Losses at the gene ends were 5 bases for V and 1 base for J; bases not matched to a gene: 3. This CDR3 is CASSAGLAGGTDTQYF. The DNA for the CDR3 is TGTGCCAGCAGCGCCGGACTAGCGGGAGGCACAGATACGCAGTATTTT. Combining the CDR3 with reference TRBV7-2 and TRBJ2-3 gives the whole variable domain GAGVSQSPSNKVTEKGKDVELRCDPISGHTALYWYRQSLGQGLEFLIYFQGNSAPDKSGLPSDRFSAERTGGSVSTLTIQRTQQEDSAVYLCASSAGLAGGTDTQYFGPGTRLTVL.

The sample holds a few counts of this clonotype. This rearrangement joins TRBV18 to TRBJ1-4; D is uncertain. This CDR3 has 15 amino acids. The germline gives CDR1 KGHSH, CDR2 LQKENI. Trimming left V 2 bases short and J 1 base short, with 8 bases between. The CDR3 sequence is CASSPEGLTNEKLFF. DNA of the CDR3: TGTGCCAGCTCACCAGAAGGGTTAACTAATGAAAAACTGTTTTTT.

This clonotype occurred a few times. This rearrangement joins TRBV12-3 or TRBV12-4 to TRBJ1-6, with D perhaps matching TRBD1 (6 bases). Trimming removed 6 bases from V and 8 bases from J, with 14 bases in between. This CDR3 is built from 14 residues. The CDR3 sequence is CASSSGVIDSPLHF. The CDR3, as DNA: TGTGCCAGCAGCTCAGGGGTGATTGATTCACCCCTCCACTTT.

The chain links TRBV12-3 or TRBV12-4 to TRBJ1-2; D uncertain. The CDR3 has 14 amino acids. V was cut by 10 bases and J by 2 bases, with 17 bases left in between. DNA of the CDR3: TGTGCCACCTCGAGAGGCAGACCCAACTATGGCTACACCTTC. It specifies CATSRGRPNYGYTF.

The rearrangement joins TRBV11-3 to TRBJ1-1; D remains ambiguous. The length of the CDR3 is 14 residues. The germline V and J ends were trimmed by 0 bases and 5 bases, with 10 bases remaining between them. Germline V lookup: CDR1 SGHNT, CDR2 YENEEA. The CDR3 loop is CASSLDSGGTEAFF. The DNA for the CDR3 is TGTGCCAGCAGCTTAGACAGTGGTGGGACTGAAGCTTTCTTT.

This clonotype showed up just once. The chain links TRBV14 to TRBJ2-7; D is possibly TRBD1 (6 bases). The V gene's germline CDR1 is SGHDN and CDR2 FVKESK. The CDR3 sequence is 13 residues long. The V end lost 2 bases, the J end lost 4 bases, and 9 bases lay between the germline ends. The chain's CDR3 is CASSQWTVYEQYF. In DNA form, the CDR3 reads TGTGCCAGCAGCCAATGGACAGTTTACGAGCAGTACTTC.

About this clonotype itself: One end of the junction does not line up with germline, which may come from a read error. The CDR3 coding sequence is TGCGCCAGCAGACAGGAGTCTGGCTACGCCTTC. It codes for CASRQESGYAF. This chain joins TRBV5-1 and TRBJ1-2; D might be TRBD1 (5 bases). Germline loops: CDR1 SGHRS, CDR2 YFSETQ. The CDR3 runs 11 residues.

The chain couples TRBV20-1 to TRBJ1-5, with 7 bases identical to TRBD1. The germline CDR1 and CDR2 sequences are DFQATT and SNEGSKA (reference sequence). CDR3 length: 15 residues. Trimming cost V 6 bases and J 4 bases; bases outside gene matches: 12. The CDR3: CSAKNIGTANQPQHF. CDR3 in DNA: TGCAGTGCCAAAAATATCGGGACAGCTAATCAGCCCCAGCATTTT.

The rearrangement links TRBV29-1 to TRBJ1-1; D is undetermined. V shed 7 bases and J shed 0 bases, with 12 bases lying between them. This CDR3 contains 13 residues. Germline V gene sequence: CDR1 SQVTM, CDR2 ANQGSEA. The CDR3 DNA sequence: TGCAGCGCTTCTAAATCCCTGAACACTGAAGCTTTCTTT. Amino acid sequence: CSASKSLNTEAFF.

The rearrangement links TRBV10-2 to TRBJ2-1; TRBD2 matches 11 bases. V shed 6 bases and J 8 bases; nucleotides not matched to a gene: 3. The V gene's germline CDR1 is WSHSY and CDR2 SAAADI. The CDR3 runs to 13 residues. CDR3 bases: TGCGCCAGCAGGGGTAGCGGGGGGGATGAGCAGTTCTTC. Translating it yields CASRGSGGDEQFF.

The DNA for the CDR3 is TGTGCCAGCAGTGGGAACAATCAGCCCCAGCATTTT. It encodes CASSGNNQPQHF. V usage is TRBV12-3 or TRBV12-4 and J usage is TRBJ1-5; D is unclear. V lost 5 bases and J 3 bases, leaving 5 bases between the germline ends. The CDR3 sequence is 12 residues long.

The chain joins TRBV6-1 to TRBJ1-1; no reliable D call. Germline V CDR1 and CDR2: MNHNS, SASEGT. The CDR3 extends over 17 amino acids. V lost 2 bases to trimming and J lost 0 bases, with 16 bases between them. The CDR3 sequence is CASSERAWAVMNTEAFF. The CDR3 DNA sequence: TGTGCCAGCAGTGAACGGGCTTGGGCAGTCATGAACACTGAAGCTTTCTTT.

This clonotype came up a few times. The rearrangement joins TRBV3-1 to TRBJ2-3; 15 bases match TRBD2. In germline, CDR1 is LGHDT, CDR2 YNNKEL (reference sequence). V lost 3 bases and J lost 6; bases outside the gene matches: 10. The CDR3 runs to 18 residues. This CDR3 reads CASSHPGLAGGGPDTQYF. The CDR3 DNA sequence: TGTGCCAGCAGCCATCCTGGACTAGCGGGAGGGGGGCCGGATACGCAGTATTTT.

V and J are TRBV19 and TRBJ2-3, with a weak D call TRBD1 (6 bases). There are 16 residues in the CDR3. Trimming took off 5 bases at V and 0 bases at J, with 15 bases between the two ends. In germline, CDR1 is LNHDA, CDR2 SQIVND (reference sequence). Written as DNA, the CDR3 is TGTGCCAGTAGTTCCTCCGGGACAAGAAGCACAGATACGCAGTATTTT. It yields the protein CASSSSGTRSTDTQYF.

There are many counts of this clonotype. This chain joins TRBV12-3 or TRBV12-4 and TRBJ1-3, with TRBD1 matching 10 bases. V was clipped by 7 bases and J by 8 bases; unmatched bases: 5. The CDR3 covers 13 residues. CDR3 sequence (DNA): TGTGCCAGCACCCGGACAGGGGGGTACACCATATATTTT. Translation: CASTRTGGYTIYF.